The sequence of this TCR beta chain was determined in a study of prognosis after radiotherapy for stage I lung cancer (dated by TCRdb to about 2021). Turning to the overall study: Between April 2018 and January 2019, roughly 20 patients with stage I NSCLC were enrolled in Nanjing, China. The study sequenced about 38 blood samples from 19 patients, one before and one after SBRT per patient. Squamous cell carcinoma histology was identified in 7 or 8 patients, and adenocarcinoma histology was identified in about 12 patients. SBRT was delivered in 3 to 5 fractions with a biologically effective dose of at least 100 Gy, and image-guided IMRT or VMAT was used for delivery. Peripheral blood TCR beta repertoires were profiled in stage I NSCLC patients before and after stereotactic body radiotherapy, and the repertoires were related to distant failure. Enrolled patients comprised roughly 13 with newly diagnosed primary stage I lung tumors and roughly 5 with oligometastatic NSCLC after surgical resection of the primary tumor. Concurrent therapy was not administered to any patient alongside SBRT. Four of the 19 patients developed distant metastases after SBRT, at a median of around seven months; the other 15 showed no significant progression. The cohort included about 12 men and roughly 6 women, with a median age of about 79 years and a range of about 50 to 90 years. Every patient was deemed medically inoperable, more than ten because of comorbidities and several because they refused surgery. Study-level results and caveats: No determination of tumor specificity was made for expanded TCR clones. All reported P values were unadjusted for multiple comparisons. After SBRT, the count of unique TCR clones dropped from a median of around 9,300 beforehand to some 7,000 afterward (Wilcoxon paired P=0.011). TRBV and TRBJ usage frequencies reportedly differed by metastasis status, in two V genes at baseline and in under 10 V and two J genes after SBRT. Post-SBRT Shannon entropy and its change from baseline were lower in patients who developed distant metastases; baseline Shannon entropy was not associated with metastases. The study was limited by the small cohort and short follow-up, and independent validation of the study findings is required.

The TCR beta CDR3 region was amplified from genomic DNA by two rounds of multiplex PCR. The first PCR round used primers specific to each TRBV and TRBJ gene, with sequences filed in Chinese patent CN105087789A. The second PCR round used universal primers. The Roche High Pure PCR Template Preparation Kit was used to extract genomic DNA from frozen PBMCs. Paired-end sequencing with 151 bp reads was performed on the libraries using an Illumina HiSeq 3000. Per the authors' processing: CutAdapt was used to discard raw reads that did not contain the multiplex PCR primer sequences. High-quality paired reads were merged into contigs with PEAR. By alignment to reference sequences, MiXCR assigned TRB V, D and J gene segments to each contig. To remove sequencing errors, CDR3 sequences were clustered according to base quality and sequence similarity. Diversity was calculated as Shannon entropy divided by the natural log of the number of productive TCR sequences. One minus Shannon entropy divided by the natural log of the number of unique clonotypes was used as the definition of clonality. The Youden index of ROC curves was used to select progression-free survival cut-offs for repertoire metrics, and analyses were performed in R 3.5.3. In TCRdb, the public reads were trimmed at Q25 with fastp and aligned with MiXCR, with productive beta chains retained. Each entry is one CDR3 protein sequence, shown with its most common DNA and genes. TCRdb's processing, not the study's, gives the V and J calls here. A total of 15,000 to 20,000 distinct CDR3 sequences appear in this sample, less than 40% of them only once. The ten largest clones represent around a quarter of the sample.

From a lookup of the germline V gene, CDR1 and CDR2 are MNHNS and SASEGT. V and J are trimmed by 3 bases and 0 bases, and the gene matches miss 2 bases of the junction. Including the terminal cysteine and phenylalanine, the CDR3 comprises 14 residues. Only CDR3 DNA is held: 42 bases, read in frame from base 1. All patients had node-negative disease on CT and PET/CT, and none had a history of other malignancies or had previously received chemotherapy or radiotherapy. At each of two time points, about 6.1 milliliters of peripheral venous blood were collected into EDTA tubes. PBMCs were isolated by Ficoll-Paque Plus density-gradient centrifugation. Right after collection, samples were placed at -80 degrees C and kept there until analysis. By its share of the sample, this clonotype is medium-sized (0.01 to 0.1%). No cognate antigen has been identified for it. One base away there is no much larger clone; base qualities are not given.

This TCR derives from a donor at least 50 years old with non-small cell lung cancer. The V and J genes are TRBV6-1 and TRBJ2-7; TRBD2 fits 7 bases in the junction. The sample consisted of PBMCs, taken before or after stereotactic body radiation therapy (not recorded which). The DNA is TGTGCCAGCAGTGACGGGAGGAACTCCTACGAGCAGTACTTC. Its amino acids are CASSDGRNSYEQYF.